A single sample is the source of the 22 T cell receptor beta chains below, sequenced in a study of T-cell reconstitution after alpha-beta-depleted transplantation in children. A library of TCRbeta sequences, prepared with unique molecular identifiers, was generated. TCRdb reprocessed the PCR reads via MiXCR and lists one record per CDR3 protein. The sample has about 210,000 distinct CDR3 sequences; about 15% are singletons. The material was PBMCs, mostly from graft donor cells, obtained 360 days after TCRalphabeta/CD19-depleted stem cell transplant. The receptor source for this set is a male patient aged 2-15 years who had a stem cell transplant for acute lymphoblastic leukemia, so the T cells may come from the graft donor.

CDR3 region: CASSYPKRTNSNQPQHF. For the CDR3, the DNA is TGTGCCAGCAGTTACCCTAAGCGGACAAATAGCAATCAGCCCCAGCATTTT. The V gene is TRBV6-2 or TRBV6-3, the J gene TRBJ1-5, with a tentative D call TRBD1 (5 bases). Per germline, CDR1 MNHEY and CDR2 SVGEGT. This CDR3 region has 17 residues. V was shortened by 2 bases and J by 0 bases, with 14 bases between the two germline ends.

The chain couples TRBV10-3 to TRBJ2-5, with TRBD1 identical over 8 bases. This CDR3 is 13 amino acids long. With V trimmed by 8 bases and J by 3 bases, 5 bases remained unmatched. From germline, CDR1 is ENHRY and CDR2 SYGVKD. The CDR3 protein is CAIGQGEEETQYF. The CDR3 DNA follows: TGTGCCATCGGACAGGGAGAGGAAGAGACCCAGTACTTC.

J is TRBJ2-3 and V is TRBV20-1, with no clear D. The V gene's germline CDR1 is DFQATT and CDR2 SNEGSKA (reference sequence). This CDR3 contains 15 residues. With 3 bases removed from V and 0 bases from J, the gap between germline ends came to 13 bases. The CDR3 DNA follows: TGCAGTGCTAGGAGCCGTGCCACTAGCACAGATACGCAGTATTTT. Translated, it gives CSARSRATSTDTQYF.

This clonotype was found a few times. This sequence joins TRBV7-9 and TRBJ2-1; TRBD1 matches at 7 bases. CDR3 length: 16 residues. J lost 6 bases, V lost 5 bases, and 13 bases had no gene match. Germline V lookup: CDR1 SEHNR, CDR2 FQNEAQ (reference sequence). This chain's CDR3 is CASSRPQGKRTNEQFF. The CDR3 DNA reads TGTGCCAGCAGCCGGCCACAGGGGAAACGTACCAATGAGCAGTTCTTC.

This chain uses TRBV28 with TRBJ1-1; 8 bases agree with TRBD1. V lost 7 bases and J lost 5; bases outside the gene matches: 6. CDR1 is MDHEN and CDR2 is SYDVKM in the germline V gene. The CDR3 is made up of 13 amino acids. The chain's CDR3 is CASIGQGWTEAFF. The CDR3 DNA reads TGTGCCAGCATCGGACAGGGATGGACTGAAGCTTTCTTT.

This chain's CDR3 is CASTSRGGLETQYF. The CDR3 DNA reads as TGCGCCAGCACCTCCCGGGGGGGCCTAGAGACCCAGTACTTC. This chain uses TRBV5-1 with TRBJ2-5; TRBD2 matches at 8 bases. Germline lookup yields CDR1 SGHRS and CDR2 YFSETQ. Trimming cost V 6 bases and J 4 bases; bases outside gene matches: 8. The CDR3 runs to 14 residues.

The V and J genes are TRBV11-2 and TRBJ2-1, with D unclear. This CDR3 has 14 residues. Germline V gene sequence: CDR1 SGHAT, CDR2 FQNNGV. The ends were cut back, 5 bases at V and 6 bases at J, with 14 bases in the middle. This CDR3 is CASSPPGGRNEQFF. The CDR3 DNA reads TGTGCCAGCAGCCCACCGGGTGGGCGCAATGAGCAGTTCTTC. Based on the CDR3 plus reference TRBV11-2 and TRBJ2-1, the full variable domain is EAGVAQSPRYKIIEKRQSVAFWCNPISGHATLYWYQQILGQGPKLLIQFQNNGVVDDSQLPKDRFSAERLKGVDSTLKIQPAKLEDSAVYLCASSPPGGRNEQFFGPGTRLTVL.

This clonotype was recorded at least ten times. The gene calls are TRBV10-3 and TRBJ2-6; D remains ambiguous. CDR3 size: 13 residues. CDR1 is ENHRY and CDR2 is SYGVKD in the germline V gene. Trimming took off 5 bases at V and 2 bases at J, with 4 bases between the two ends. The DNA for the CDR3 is TGTGCCATCAGTCTCCCTGGGGCCAACGTCCTGACTTTC. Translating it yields CAISLPGANVLTF.

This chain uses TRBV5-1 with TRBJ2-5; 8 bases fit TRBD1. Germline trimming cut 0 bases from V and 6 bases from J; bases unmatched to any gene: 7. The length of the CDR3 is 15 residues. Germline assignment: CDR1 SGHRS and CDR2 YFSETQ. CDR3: CASSLGDRGFQTQYF. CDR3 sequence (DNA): TGCGCCAGCAGCTTGGGAGACAGGGGTTTTCAGACCCAGTACTTC.

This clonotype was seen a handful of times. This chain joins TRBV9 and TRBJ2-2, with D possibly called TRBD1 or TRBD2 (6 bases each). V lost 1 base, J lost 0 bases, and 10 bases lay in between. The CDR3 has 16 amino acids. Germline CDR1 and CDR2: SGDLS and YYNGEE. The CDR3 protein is CASSVHGGANTGELFF. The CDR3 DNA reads TGTGCCAGCAGCGTACACGGGGGCGCGAACACCGGGGAGCTGTTTTTT.

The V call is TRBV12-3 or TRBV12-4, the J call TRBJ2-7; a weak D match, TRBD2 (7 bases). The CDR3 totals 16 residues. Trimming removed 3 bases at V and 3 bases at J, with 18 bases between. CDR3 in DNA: TGTGCCAGCAGTTTCGGAGGGGGGACTATCCACTACGAGCAGTACTTC. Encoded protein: CASSFGGGTIHYEQYF.

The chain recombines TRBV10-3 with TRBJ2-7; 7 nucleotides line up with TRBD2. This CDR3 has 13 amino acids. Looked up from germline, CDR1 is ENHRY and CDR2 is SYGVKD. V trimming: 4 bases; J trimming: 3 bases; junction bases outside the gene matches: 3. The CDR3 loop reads CAISAGGGYEQYF. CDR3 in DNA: TGTGCCATCAGTGCGGGCGGGGGCTACGAGCAGTACTTC.

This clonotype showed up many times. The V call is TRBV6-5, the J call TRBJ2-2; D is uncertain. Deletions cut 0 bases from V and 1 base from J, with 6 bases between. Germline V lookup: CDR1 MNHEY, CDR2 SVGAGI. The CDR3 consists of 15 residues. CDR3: CASSYSAGNTGELFF. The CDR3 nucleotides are TGTGCCAGCAGTTACTCGGCAGGGAACACCGGGGAGCTGTTTTTT.

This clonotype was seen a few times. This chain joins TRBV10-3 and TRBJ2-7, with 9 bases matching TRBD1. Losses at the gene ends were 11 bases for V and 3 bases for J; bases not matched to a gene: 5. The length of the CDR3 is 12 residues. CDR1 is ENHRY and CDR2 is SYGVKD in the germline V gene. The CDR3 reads CASGTGNYEQYF. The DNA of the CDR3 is TGTGCCTCTGGGACAGGGAACTACGAGCAGTACTTC.

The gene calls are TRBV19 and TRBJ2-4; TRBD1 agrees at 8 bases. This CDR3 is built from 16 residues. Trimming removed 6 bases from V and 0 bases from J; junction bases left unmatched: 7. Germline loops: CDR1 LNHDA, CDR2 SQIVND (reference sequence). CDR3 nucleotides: TGTGCCAGTAGCAACCCAGGGGGCGAAGCCAAAAACATTCAGTACTTC. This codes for CASSNPGGEAKNIQYF.

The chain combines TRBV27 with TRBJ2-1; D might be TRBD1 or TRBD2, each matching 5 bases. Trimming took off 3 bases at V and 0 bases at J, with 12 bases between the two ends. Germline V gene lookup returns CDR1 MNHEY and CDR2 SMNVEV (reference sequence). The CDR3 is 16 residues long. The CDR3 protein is CASSFEGPSSYNEQFF. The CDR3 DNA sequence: TGTGCCAGCAGTTTTGAGGGGCCCTCCTCCTACAATGAGCAGTTCTTC.

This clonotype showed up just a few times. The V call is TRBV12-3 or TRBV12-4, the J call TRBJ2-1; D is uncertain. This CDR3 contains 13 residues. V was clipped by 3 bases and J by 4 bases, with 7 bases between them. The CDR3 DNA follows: TGTGCCAGCAGTTTTTTTCTTTACAATGAGCAGTTCTTC. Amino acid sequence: CASSFFLYNEQFF.

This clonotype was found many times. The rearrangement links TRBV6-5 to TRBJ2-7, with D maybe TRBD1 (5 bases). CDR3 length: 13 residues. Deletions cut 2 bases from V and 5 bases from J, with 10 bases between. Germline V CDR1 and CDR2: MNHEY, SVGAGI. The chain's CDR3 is CASSYRRQNEQYF. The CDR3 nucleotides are TGTGCCAGCAGTTACAGGCGACAGAACGAGCAGTACTTC.

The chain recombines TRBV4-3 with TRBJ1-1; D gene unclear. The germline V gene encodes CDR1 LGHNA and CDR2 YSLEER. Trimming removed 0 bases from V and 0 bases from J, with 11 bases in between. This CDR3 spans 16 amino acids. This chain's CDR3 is CASSQDWAGLNTEAFF. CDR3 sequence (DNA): TGCGCCAGCAGCCAAGATTGGGCGGGATTGAACACTGAAGCTTTCTTT.

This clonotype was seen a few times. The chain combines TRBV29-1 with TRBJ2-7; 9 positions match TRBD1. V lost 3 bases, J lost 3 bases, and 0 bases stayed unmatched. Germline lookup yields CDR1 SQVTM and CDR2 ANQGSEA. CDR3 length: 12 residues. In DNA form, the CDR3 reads TGCAGCGTTGAGGGACAGGGCTACGAGCAGTACTTC. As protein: CSVEGQGYEQYF.

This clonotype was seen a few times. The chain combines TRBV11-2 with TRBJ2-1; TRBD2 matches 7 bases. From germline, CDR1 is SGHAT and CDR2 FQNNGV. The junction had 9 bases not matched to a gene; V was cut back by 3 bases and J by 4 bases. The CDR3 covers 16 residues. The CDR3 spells CASSFRIQRDYNEQFF. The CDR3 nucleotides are TGTGCCAGCAGCTTTCGAATCCAGCGGGATTACAATGAGCAGTTCTTC.

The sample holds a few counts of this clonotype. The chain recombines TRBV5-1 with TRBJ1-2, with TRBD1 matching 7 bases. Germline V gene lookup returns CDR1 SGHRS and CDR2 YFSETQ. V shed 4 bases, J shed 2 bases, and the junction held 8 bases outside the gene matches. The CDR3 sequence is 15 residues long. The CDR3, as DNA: TGCGCCAGCAGCCAAAGACAGGGTCCAAACTATGGCTACACCTTC. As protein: CASSQRQGPNYGYTF.